Shown below are 4 T cell receptor beta chains from a single sample sequenced in a study of early T cells in non-severe SARS-CoV-2 infection. Using its own MiXCR run on the 5' RACE reads, TCRdb lists one record per CDR3 protein. The data contain more than 65,000 distinct CDR3 sequences, around 13% of them singletons. The sample consisted of whole blood. The receptors stem from an adult who was a healthcare worker with PCR-confirmed SARS-CoV-2 infection or an uninfected control (not recorded which).

This sequence joins TRBV12-2 and TRBJ1-5. TRBV12-2 is an annotated pseudogene. This CDR3 is 15 amino acids long. CDR3 protein: CASRGGILSNQPQHF. As DNA, the CDR3 is TGTGCAAGTCGCGGAGGGATCCTTAGCAATCAGCCCCAGCATTTT.

This clonotype was recorded many times. The V and J genes are TRBV4-3 and TRBJ1-4; tentative D call: TRBD1 (5 bases). The ends were cut back, 0 bases at V and 7 bases at J, with 12 bases in the middle. CDR3 size: 15 residues. The germline CDR1 and CDR2 sequences are LGHNA and YSLEER. The CDR3 spells CASSQDTGVREKLFF. CDR3 in DNA: TGCGCCAGCAGCCAAGATACGGGGGTTCGTGAAAAACTGTTTTTT.

This clonotype came up many times. V gene TRBV29-1 combines with J gene TRBJ2-7; D is tentatively TRBD1 or TRBD2 (5 bases each). Trimming pared 6 bases from V and 0 bases from J, leaving 15 bases between. Looked up from germline, CDR1 is SQVTM and CDR2 is ANQGSEA. The CDR3 is 14 residues long. The CDR3 DNA sequence: TGCAGCGTCGCCAGCGCTGGGGGCTCCTACGAGCAGTACTTC. Translation: CSVASAGGSYEQYF.

This clonotype showed up many times. The rearrangement joins TRBV3-1 to TRBJ2-6; possibly TRBD1 for D (6 bases). The V end lost 2 bases, the J end lost 2 bases, and 16 bases lay between the germline ends. The CDR3 is 18 residues long. The germline V gene has CDR1 LGHDT and CDR2 YNNKEL (reference sequence). This chain's CDR3 is CASSQPGQGGAGANVLTF. CDR3 in DNA: TGTGCCAGCAGCCAACCGGGACAAGGGGGAGCTGGGGCCAACGTCCTGACTTTC.